This TCR beta chain originates from a study of cytomegalovirus exposure and HLA in healthy donors. Study context: From donors who were HLA-typed, an early data release held 70 million to 90 million unique TCRs.

Overall study results and limits: Sequencing depth across donors, presence/absence analyses assumed, was roughly uniform. Upon later analysis, HLA-associated TCR beta chains proved more clonally expanded than other, equally common chains.

Comments on this clone: Its antigen is still unknown.

The CDR3 is 12 residues long. Unmatched junction bases numbered 6, after V lost 0 bases and J lost 11 bases. Per germline, CDR1 GTSNPN and CDR2 SVGIG (reference sequence). Researchers ran the PCR with 60 Vbeta and 13 Jbeta primers. The assay was immunoSEQ multiplex PCR, and TCRdb's table has in-frame clones only and misses some. This sample yields roughly 130,000 clones, of which roughly 80% are seen a single time; 2.1% belongs to the top ten. The chain carries TRBV30 and TRBJ2-5; TRBD2 agrees at 7 bases. The source of this sequence is a man aged 25-40 years in good health and CMV-seronegative. The sequenced sample was PBMCs. DNA for the CDR3: TGTGCCTGGAGTGTATGGGGGGGGGAGCAGTACTTC. As protein: CAWSVWGGEQYF.